These 32 T cell receptor beta chains were all obtained from the same sample, sequenced in a study of OX40 agonist ivuxolimab in advanced cancers. TCRdb's table, derived via immunoSEQ multiplex PCR, lists solely in-frame clones and lacks some. The sample has around 83,000 clones, about 90% seen once. Here the sequenced sample was CD4+ or CD8+ T cells sorted from blood, taken in a trial of the OX40 agonist ivuxolimab. The receptor set was obtained from an adult with an advanced solid tumor such as melanoma, head and neck, liver or kidney cancer.

This chain joins TRBV29-1 and TRBJ1-5; no clear D. CDR1 and CDR2 from the germline V gene are SQVTM and ANQGSEA. Trimming cost V 4 bases and J 0 bases, with 4 bases left between them. This CDR3 is 12 amino acids long. The CDR3 reads CSVGDSNQPQHF. The CDR3 DNA reads TGCAGCGTTGGTGATAGCAATCAGCCCCAGCATTTT. The whole variable domain, remainder taken from reference TRBV29-1 and TRBJ1-5, is SAVISQKPSRDICQRGTSLTIQCQVDSQVTMMFWYRQQPGQSLTLIATANQGSEATYESGFVIDKFPISRPNLTFSTLTVSNMSPEDSSIYLCSVGDSNQPQHFGDGTRLSIL.

The chain combines TRBV28 with TRBJ2-1; D is perhaps TRBD1 (5 bases). The V end lost 2 bases, the J end lost 6 bases, and 11 bases lay between the germline ends. Germline CDR1 MDHEN, CDR2 SYDVKM. The CDR3 spans 14 residues. The CDR3 protein is CASSLGLRGNEQFF. The CDR3 DNA sequence: TGTGCCAGCAGTTTAGGGCTAAGGGGCAATGAGCAGTTCTTC.

The V gene is TRBV6-1, the J gene TRBJ2-1; 7 nucleotides align to TRBD2. CDR3 length: 16 amino acids. The germline V gene has CDR1 MNHNS and CDR2 SASEGT. With V trimmed by 2 bases and J by 4 bases, 8 bases remained unmatched. The CDR3 loop is CASSEWSSGLYNEQFF. The CDR3 region has the DNA TGTGCCAGCAGTGAATGGTCTAGCGGCCTGTACAATGAGCAGTTCTTC.

The rearrangement links TRBV30 to TRBJ2-1; D not resolved. CDR1 GTSNPN and CDR2 SVGIG come from the germline V gene (reference sequence). The CDR3 contains 11 residues. Trimming shortened V by 3 bases and J by 7 bases, and 7 bases separated the two germline ends. The DNA for the CDR3 is TGTGCCTGGAGAGTGAGGAATGAGCAGTTCTTC. Amino acids: CAWRVRNEQFF.

The chain has TRBV29-1 and TRBJ2-3; TRBD2 matches at 10 bases. The CDR3 length is 15 residues. V shed 6 bases, J shed 3 bases, and the junction held 9 bases outside the gene matches. Germline CDR1 reads SQVTM; CDR2 reads ANQGSEA. The chain's CDR3 is CSVANLAGATDTQYF. For the CDR3, the DNA is TGCAGCGTCGCCAACCTAGCGGGAGCAACAGATACGCAGTATTTT.

This chain joins TRBV19 and TRBJ1-4, with a tentative D call TRBD1 (5 bases). Trimming removed 6 bases at V and 8 bases at J, with 16 bases between. The CDR3 extends over 14 amino acids. Per germline, CDR1 LNHDA and CDR2 SQIVND (reference sequence). CDR3 protein: CASRPGPGGEKLFF. The CDR3 DNA reads as TGTGCCAGTAGACCGGGACCCGGGGGGGAAAAACTGTTTTTT.

The chain recombines TRBV5-1 with TRBJ2-7; 9 nucleotides align to TRBD1. V gave up 3 bases and J gave up 4 bases; unmatched junction bases: 5. The CDR3 is 14 amino acids. In germline, CDR1 is SGHRS, CDR2 YFSETQ. The CDR3 is CASSWGQGLYEQYF. Written as DNA, the CDR3 is TGCGCCAGCAGCTGGGGACAGGGTTTGTACGAGCAGTACTTC. The entire variable domain, with the rest obtained from reference TRBV5-1 and TRBJ2-7, is as follows: KAGVTQTPRYLIKTRGQQVTLSCSPISGHRSVSWYQQTPGQGLQFLFEYFSETQRNKGNFPGRFSGRQFSNSRSEMNVSTLELGDSALYLCASSWGQGLYEQYFGPGTRLTVT.

The V and J genes are TRBV19 and TRBJ2-2; 11 bases line up with TRBD1. The length of the CDR3 is 14 residues. With 6 bases clipped from V and 6 bases from J, the junction kept 3 bases outside the gene matches. Germline lookup yields CDR1 LNHDA and CDR2 SQIVND (reference sequence). CDR3 nucleotide sequence: TGTGCCAGTAGGGAGGACAGGGGGCCCGGGGAGCTGTTTTTT. It is translated as CASREDRGPGELFF.

This rearrangement joins TRBV6-5 to TRBJ2-7, with 9 bases that match TRBD1. Per germline, CDR1 MNHEY and CDR2 SVGAGI. V dropped 2 bases and J dropped 5; count of bases not matched to a gene: 7. The CDR3 consists of 15 residues. The CDR3 spells CASSYRGQGFHEQYF. CDR3 nucleotides: TGTGCCAGCAGTTACAGGGGACAGGGTTTCCACGAGCAGTACTTC.

This rearrangement joins TRBV28 to TRBJ2-7; D not resolved. This CDR3 has 11 residues. Deletions cut 3 bases from V and 7 bases from J, with 7 bases between. Germline V gene lookup returns CDR1 MDHEN and CDR2 SYDVKM. CDR3 loop: CASSLMGEQYF. Here the CDR3 DNA reads TGTGCCAGCAGTTTGATGGGGGAGCAGTACTTC.

V and J are TRBV2 and TRBJ2-5; 12 bases match TRBD2. This CDR3 has 14 residues. Germline V CDR1 and CDR2: SNHLY, FYNNEI. The V and J ends lost 4 bases and 5 bases, in that order; junction bases with no gene match: 2. This CDR3 reads CASSGLAGVETQYF. The CDR3 nucleotides read TGTGCCAGCAGTGGACTAGCGGGAGTGGAGACCCAGTACTTC. The variable domain in full, with the rest retrieved from reference TRBV2 and TRBJ2-5, is EPEVTQTPSHQVTQMGQEVILRCVPISNHLYFYWYRQILGQKVEFLVSFYNNEISEKSEIFDDQFSVERPDGSNFTLKIRSTKLEDSAMYFCASSGLAGVETQYFGPGTRLLVL.

V and J are TRBV6-1 and TRBJ2-7, with D perhaps being TRBD1 or TRBD2 (5 bases each). Germline CDR1 reads MNHNS; CDR2 reads SASEGT. The CDR3 is made up of 13 amino acids. V was pared by 8 bases and J by 1 base, with 12 bases between. CDR3 in amino acids: CASSRERSYEQYF. The DNA of the CDR3 is TGTGCCAGCTCCAGGGAGCGGTCCTACGAGCAGTACTTC.

The sample holds a few counts of this clone. CDR3 loop: CASSQDLLGPTNTEAFF. The CDR3 DNA is TGCGCCAGCAGCCAAGATCTTCTGGGGCCTACGAACACTGAAGCTTTCTTT. This chain links TRBV4-1 with TRBJ1-1; D is possibly TRBD1 (5 bases). The CDR3 consists of 17 residues. V lost 0 bases, J lost 1 base, and 15 bases lay in between. CDR1 is MGHRA and CDR2 is YSYEKL in the germline V gene.

The chain couples TRBV15 to TRBJ2-7; 7 bases fit TRBD2. The germline V gene encodes CDR1 LNHNV and CDR2 YYDKDF (reference sequence). Trimming removed 0 bases from V and 7 bases from J; junction bases left unmatched: 0. CDR3 length equals 12 residues. This chain's CDR3 is CATSREAGEQYF. CDR3 in DNA: TGTGCCACCAGCAGAGAAGCGGGAGAGCAGTACTTC. Filled out from reference TRBV15 and TRBJ2-7, the complete variable domain reads DAMVIQNPRYQVTQFGKPVTLSCSQTLNHNVMYWYQQKSSQAPKLLFHYYDKDFNNEADTPDNFQSRRPNTSFCFLDIRSPGLGDTAMYLCATSREAGEQYFGPGTRLTVT.

The J gene is TRBJ2-4, the V gene TRBV9; 7 bases map to TRBD1. Germline values: CDR1 SGDLS, CDR2 YYNGEE. The junction had 3 bases not matched to a gene; V was cut back by 0 bases and J by 6 bases. The CDR3 sequence is 14 residues long. Here the CDR3 DNA reads TGTGCCAGCAGCGTAGGGGACAGTGCAAACATTCAGTACTTC. Residues: CASSVGDSANIQYF. The complete variable domain, with remaining parts taken from reference TRBV9 and TRBJ2-4, reads DSGVTQTPKHLITATGQRVTLRCSPRSGDLSVYWYQQSLDQGLQFLIQYYNGEERAKGNILERFSAQQFPDLHSELNLSSLELGDSALYFCASSVGDSANIQYFGAGTRLSVL.

The V gene is TRBV29-1, the J gene TRBJ2-5; 8 bases match TRBD1. The J call may be incorrect, as the DNA end agrees better with TRBJ2-7. The length of the CDR3 is 13 residues. Looked up from germline, CDR1 is SQVTM and CDR2 is ANQGSEA. The CDR3 region has the DNA TGCAGCGTTGAAGGGACAGGGACCTACGAGCAGTACTTC. Its translation: CSVEGTGTYEQYF.

DNA for the CDR3: TGTGCCAGCAGTTATCAGGGGGGAGGGGTTTACGAGCAGTACTTC. It yields the protein CASSYQGGGVYEQYF. This chain links TRBV6-5 with TRBJ2-7, with D possibly called TRBD1 or TRBD2 (7 bases each). The germline CDR1 and CDR2 sequences are MNHEY and SVGAGI. The ends were cut back, 3 bases at V and 4 bases at J, with 16 bases in the middle. The CDR3 contains 15 residues.

The chain carries TRBV18 and TRBJ2-5, with 8 bases fitting TRBD2. The CDR3 is made up of 17 amino acids. J lost 2 bases, V lost 3 bases, and 11 bases had no gene match. Germline V gene lookup returns CDR1 KGHSH and CDR2 LQKENI. CDR3 amino acids: CASSPPVLGGRQETQYF. The CDR3 DNA follows: TGTGCCAGCTCACCTCCCGTCTTGGGCGGGAGGCAAGAGACCCAGTACTTC.

This clone was picked up one time. The J gene is TRBJ2-1, the V gene TRBV25-1, with 10 nucleotides matching TRBD2. CDR1 is MGHDK, CDR2 SYGVNS, per germline. The CDR3 consists of 17 residues. V shed 3 bases and J 6 bases; nucleotides not matched to a gene: 11. The CDR3 nucleotides read TGTGCCAGCAGTGATCCAAAGCCTAGCGGGAGAACCAATGAGCAGTTCTTC. Protein sequence: CASSDPKPSGRTNEQFF.

This clone occurred once. The genes are TRBV19 and TRBJ2-7; tentatively, D is TRBD2 (5 bases). CDR1 and CDR2 from the germline V gene are LNHDA and SQIVND (reference sequence). This CDR3 region has 15 residues. Deletions cut 11 bases from V and 0 bases from J, with 20 bases between. The CDR3: CASYGKRLSSYEQYF. CDR3 bases: TGTGCCTCTTACGGGAAGCGACTCAGCTCCTACGAGCAGTACTTC.

The chain recombines TRBV11-3 with TRBJ1-5; D unclear. The V gene lost 0 bases and the J gene lost 9 bases, with 9 bases spanning the gap. The germline CDR1 and CDR2 sequences are SGHNT and YENEEA. The CDR3 runs 13 residues. The CDR3 sequence: CASSLDPTRPQHF. The CDR3 DNA follows: TGTGCCAGCAGCTTAGATCCAACACGGCCCCAGCATTTT.

J is TRBJ2-3 and V is TRBV7-2; D gene ambiguous. The length of the CDR3 is 15 residues. The germline V and J ends were trimmed by 3 bases and 0 bases, with 10 bases remaining between them. CDR1 is SGHTA and CDR2 is FQGNSA in the germline V gene. CDR3 DNA: TGTGCCAGCAGCTTGGAGTCCACTAGCACAGATACGCAGTATTTT. Amino acids: CASSLESTSTDTQYF.

V gene TRBV28 combines with J gene TRBJ2-3, with D possibly being TRBD2 (6 bases). V was shortened by 3 bases and J by 1 base, with 11 bases between the two germline ends. CDR3 length: 15 residues. Germline V gene sequence: CDR1 MDHEN, CDR2 SYDVKM. CDR3 residues: CASSLGGTGTDTQYF. The CDR3, as DNA: TGTGCCAGCAGTTTGGGCGGGACGGGCACAGATACGCAGTATTTT.

V usage is TRBV2 and J usage is TRBJ2-1; D uncertain. Germline CDR1 SNHLY, CDR2 FYNNEI. Trimming pared 5 bases from V and 2 bases from J, leaving 16 bases between. This CDR3 spans 16 amino acids. CDR3 amino acids: CASSRPGADAYNEQFF. CDR3 nucleotides: TGTGCCAGCAGTCGTCCTGGAGCCGACGCCTACAATGAGCAGTTCTTC.

This chain links TRBV7-3 with TRBJ2-5; 9 bases match TRBD2. The germline gives CDR1 SGHTA, CDR2 FQGTGA. This CDR3 has 13 amino acids. Trimming at V came to 6 bases and at J to 5 bases, leaving 4 bases not matched to a gene. CDR3 sequence: CASSLSGGETQYF. Written as DNA, the CDR3 is TGTGCCAGCAGTCTAAGCGGGGGGGAGACCCAGTACTTC.

The rearrangement joins TRBV5-6 to TRBJ1-6; D is perhaps TRBD1 (6 bases). The ends were cut back, 4 bases at V and 6 bases at J, with 11 bases in the middle. The CDR3 is 14 amino acids. Germline V gives CDR1 SGHDT, CDR2 YYEEEE. The CDR3 here is CASSPGQINSPLHF. CDR3 sequence (DNA): TGTGCCAGCAGCCCCGGACAGATTAATTCACCCCTCCACTTT.

The chain uses TRBV5-4 and TRBJ2-7; D possibly matches TRBD1 or TRBD2 (6 bases each). V lost 4 bases to trimming and J lost 1 base, with 18 bases between them. The CDR3 is made up of 16 amino acids. Germline CDR1 is SGHNT and CDR2 is YYREEE (reference sequence). DNA of the CDR3: TGTGCCAGCAGCCGCGGGGCAGGGGTCTATTCCTACGAGCAGTACTTC. Translated: CASSRGAGVYSYEQYF.

J is TRBJ2-5 and V is TRBV4-3; 9 nucleotides match TRBD1. Germline-derived CDR1 and CDR2 are LGHNA and YSLEER. Trimming took 1 base from V and 4 from J; bases not matched to a gene: 4. This CDR3 has 15 residues. CDR3 protein: CASSQATGGPETQYF. The CDR3, as DNA: TGCGCCAGCAGCCAAGCCACAGGGGGCCCAGAGACCCAGTACTTC.

A few counts support this clone. V is TRBV2 and J is TRBJ1-2; no reliable D call. Germline values: CDR1 SNHLY, CDR2 FYNNEI. There are 13 residues in the CDR3. The V and J ends lost 1 base and 2 bases respectively, with 5 bases between them. The CDR3 nucleotides are TGTGCCAGCAGTGAAGGTTTCAACTATGGCTACACCTTC. Protein product: CASSEGFNYGYTF.

This rearrangement joins TRBV4-3 to TRBJ2-3; D remains unclear. The CDR3 has 16 amino acids. V was clipped by 4 bases and J by 2 bases, with 16 bases between them. Germline V CDR1 and CDR2: LGHNA, YSLEER. The chain's CDR3 is CASSPLLGHSTDTQYF. CDR3 DNA: TGCGCCAGCAGCCCTCTATTGGGTCATTCCACAGATACGCAGTATTTT.

The chain has TRBV2 and TRBJ1-4; 9 bases fit TRBD1. The germline gives CDR1 SNHLY, CDR2 FYNNEI. V lost 6 bases, J lost 8 bases, and 7 bases stayed unmatched. The CDR3 is 14 amino acids. The CDR3 DNA reads as TGTGCCAGCAGGGGGGACAGGGTGTGGGAAAAACTGTTTTTT. Its protein product is CASRGDRVWEKLFF.

The CDR3 nucleotides read TGCGCCAGCAGCCAATCGACTAGCGGGAACACCGGGGAGCTGTTTTTT. Translation gives CASSQSTSGNTGELFF. V gene TRBV4-1 combines with J gene TRBJ2-2, with 9 bases that match TRBD2. Per germline, CDR1 MGHRA and CDR2 YSYEKL. The J segment lost 1 base and the V segment lost 2 bases, leaving 2 bases of the junction unmatched. The length of the CDR3 is 16 residues.